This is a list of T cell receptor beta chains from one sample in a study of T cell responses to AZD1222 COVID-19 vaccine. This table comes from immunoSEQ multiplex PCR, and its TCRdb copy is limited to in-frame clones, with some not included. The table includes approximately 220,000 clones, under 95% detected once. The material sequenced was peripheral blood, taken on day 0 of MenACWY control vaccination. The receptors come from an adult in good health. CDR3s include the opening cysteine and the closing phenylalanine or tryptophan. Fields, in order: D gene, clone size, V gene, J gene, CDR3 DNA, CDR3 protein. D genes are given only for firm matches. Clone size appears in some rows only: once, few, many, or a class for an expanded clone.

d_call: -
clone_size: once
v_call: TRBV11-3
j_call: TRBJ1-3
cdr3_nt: TGTGCCAGCAGCTTAGAGGACACACCTTCACCTGGAAACACCATATATTTT
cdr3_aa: CASSLEDTPSPGNTIYF

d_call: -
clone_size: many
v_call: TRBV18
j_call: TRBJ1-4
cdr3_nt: TGTGCCAGCTCACGGCCGGCTACTGAAAAACTGTTTTTT
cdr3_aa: CASSRPATEKLFF

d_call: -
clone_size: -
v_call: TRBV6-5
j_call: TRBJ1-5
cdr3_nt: TGTGCCAGCAGTTACAGGAGGGGTGGCAATCAGCCCCAGCATTTT
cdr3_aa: CASSYRRGGNQPQHF

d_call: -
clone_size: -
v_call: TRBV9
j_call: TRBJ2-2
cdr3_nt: TGTGCCAGCAGCGTGGTGGACACCGGGGAGCTGTTTTTT
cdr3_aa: CASSVVDTGELFF

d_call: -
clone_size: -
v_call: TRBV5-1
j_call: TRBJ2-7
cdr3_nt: TGCGCCAGCAGCTTGTCGCCGGGGCGCTCCTACGAGCAGTACTTC
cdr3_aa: CASSLSPGRSYEQYF

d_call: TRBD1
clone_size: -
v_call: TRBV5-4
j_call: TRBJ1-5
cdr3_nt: TGTGCCAGCAGCTTGGATCCCGGGACAGGGCACAATCAGCCCCAGCATTTT
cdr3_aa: CASSLDPGTGHNQPQHF

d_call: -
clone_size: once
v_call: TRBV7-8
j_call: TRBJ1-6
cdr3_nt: TGTGCCAGCAGCTTAGATTCACCCCTCCACTTT
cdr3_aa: CASSLDSPLHF

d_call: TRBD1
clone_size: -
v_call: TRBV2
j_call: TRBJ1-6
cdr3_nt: TGTGCCACGACAGGGTACGGTAATTCACCCCTCCACTTT
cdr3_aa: CATTGYGNSPLHF

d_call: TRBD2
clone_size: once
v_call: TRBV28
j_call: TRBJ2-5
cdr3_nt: TGTGCCAGCAGTTTAACGCTAGCGGGGGGGATGGGAAAGACCCAGTACTTC
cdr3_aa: CASSLTLAGGMGKTQYF

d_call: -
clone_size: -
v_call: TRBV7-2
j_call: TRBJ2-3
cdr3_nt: TGTGCCAGCAGCTTAGATGGAGGATCAACAGATACGCAGTATTTT
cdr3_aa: CASSLDGGSTDTQYF

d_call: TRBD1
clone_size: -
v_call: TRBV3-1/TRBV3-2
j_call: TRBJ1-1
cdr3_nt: TGTGCCAGCAGCCAAATGACAGGGGGCACTGAAGCTTTCTTT
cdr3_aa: CASSQMTGGTEAFF

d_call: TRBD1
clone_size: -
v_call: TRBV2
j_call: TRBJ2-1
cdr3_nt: TGTGCCAGCAGCAGAGGACAGGGGGCATACAATGAGCAGTTCTTC
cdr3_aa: CASSRGQGAYNEQFF

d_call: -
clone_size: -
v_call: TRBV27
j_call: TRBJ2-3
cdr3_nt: TGTGCCAGCACTTCTTGGGGGAAAGTAAGCACAGATACGCAGTATTTT
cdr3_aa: CASTSWGKVSTDTQYF

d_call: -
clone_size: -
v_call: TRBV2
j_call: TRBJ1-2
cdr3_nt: TGTGCCAGCAGGACTGGCTACACCTTC
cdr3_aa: CASRTGYTF

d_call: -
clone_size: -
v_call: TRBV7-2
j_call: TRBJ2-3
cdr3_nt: TGTGCCAGCAGCTTAGGAATGGGGGCCAACACAGATACGCAGTATTTT
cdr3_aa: CASSLGMGANTDTQYF

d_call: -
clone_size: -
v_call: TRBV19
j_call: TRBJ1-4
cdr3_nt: TGTGCCAGTAAAAGTTTCAGACCAACTAATGAAAAACTGTTTTTT
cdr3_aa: CASKSFRPTNEKLFF